This record concerns one T cell receptor beta chain sequence. Per the authors' pipeline: Nucleated cell counts were estimated from reference gene primer amplification. Sequenced by immunoSEQ multiplex PCR; TCRdb stores in-frame clones only, minus some. That table supplies the V and J calls and clone size; D and trimming were determined from the DNA. The sample has roughly 75,000 clones; approximately 85% are singletons. This sample was taken from a study of blood T cell repertoires in COVID-19. Sample: peripheral blood. This TCR derives from a man in his fifties with COVID-19, enrolled during active disease.

DNA for the CDR3: TGTGCCAGTAGGAGGGACAGGGTGAACACTGAAGCTTTCTTT. It encodes CASRRDRVNTEAFF. This chain links TRBV19 with TRBJ1-1; 9 nucleotides line up with TRBD1. The CDR3 has 14 residues. The V gene end was trimmed by 6 bases and the J gene end by 0 bases; junction bases not matched to a gene: 2. The germline CDR1 and CDR2 sequences are LNHDA and SQIVND (reference sequence).